The clone carrying this T cell receptor (beta chain) was seen only a few times. The antigen is undetermined. Sample-barcoded 5' priming and a J-beta primer mix drove a second PCR of roughly 7 to 11 cycles. Via MiXCR, TCRdb re-called the 5' RACE reads, giving one row per CDR3 protein. The sample shows about 780,000 distinct CDR3 sequences, around 45% of them seen only once. The record originates from a study of blood T cells in healthy people across ages. General study points: Relative to aged donors, long-lived donors carried more naive CD4+ cells and displayed higher diversity.

Total RNA was extracted at no less than 6 micrograms per sample. V lost 8 bases, J lost 5 bases, and 12 bases stayed unmatched. This CDR3 is 13 amino acids long. Germline V gene lookup returns CDR1 DFQATT and CDR2 SNEGSKA (reference sequence). Sample: blood. The receptor was derived from a man older than 75 in good health. The J gene is TRBJ2-7, the V gene TRBV20-1; the match to TRBD2 covers 7 bases. CDR3 in DNA: TGCAGTATGGCTGGGGAGGGCCCCAACGAGCAGTACTTC. Translation gives CSMAGEGPNEQYF.